What follows are 19 T cell receptor beta chains derived from one specimen sequenced in a study of cytomegalovirus exposure and HLA in healthy donors. With 60 Vbeta and 13 Jbeta primers, the PCR was carried out. TCRdb keeps only in-frame clones here, not all; method: immunoSEQ multiplex PCR. The sample comprises over 85,000 clones, approximately 84% of which are singletons, and around 2% rests with the top ten. The sequenced material came from PBMCs. The receptors were gathered from a man aged 35 to 55 in good health and CMV-seronegative.

The V call is TRBV28, the J call TRBJ1-1; D is possibly TRBD1 (5 bases). Trimming cost V 7 bases and J 2 bases, with 11 bases left between them. The germline V gene encodes CDR1 MDHEN and CDR2 SYDVKM. The CDR3 consists of 13 residues. The chain's CDR3 is CASTIRVNTEAFF. CDR3 DNA sequence: TGTGCCAGCACTATCAGGGTAAACACTGAAGCTTTCTTT.

The rearrangement joins TRBV5-1 to TRBJ1-1; D gene uncertain. Deletions cut 4 bases from V and 1 base from J, with 14 bases between. CDR1 and CDR2 (germline): SGHRS, YFSETQ. The CDR3 sequence is 15 residues long. The DNA of the CDR3 is TGCGCCAGCAGCACCATTGGACTGGGGAACACTGAAGCTTTCTTT. This encodes CASSTIGLGNTEAFF.

A few counts support this clone. The chain links TRBV4-1 to TRBJ1-2, with D possibly TRBD1 on 6 matching bases. CDR3 length: 14 amino acids. Trimming left V 5 bases short and J 5 bases short, with 15 bases between. Germline V gene sequence: CDR1 MGHRA, CDR2 YSYEKL. CDR3 sequence reads: CASSTTGLGYGYTF. CDR3 bases: TGCGCCAGCAGCACAACAGGGTTAGGGTATGGCTACACCTTC.

V and J are TRBV5-4 and TRBJ1-2; 9 bases map to TRBD1. Germline V gene lookup returns CDR1 SGHNT and CDR2 YYREEE (reference sequence). Unmatched junction bases numbered 8, after V lost 4 bases and J lost 7 bases. This CDR3 spans 14 amino acids. DNA of the CDR3: TGTGCCAGCAGCAAAAAGGACAGGGGCCTTGGCTACACCTTC. Residues: CASSKKDRGLGYTF.

The V gene is TRBV27, the J gene TRBJ2-1; TRBD1 aligns across 7 bases. Germline assignment: CDR1 MNHEY and CDR2 SMNVEV (reference sequence). The J segment lost 5 bases and the V segment lost 7 bases, leaving 5 bases of the junction unmatched. There are 13 residues in the CDR3. As DNA, the CDR3 is TGTGCCAGCAAGACAGGGATCCACAATGAGCAGTTCTTC. Its protein is CASKTGIHNEQFF.

V is TRBV28 and J is TRBJ2-7; TRBD1 might be the D (6 bases). The CDR3 has 17 residues. Germline V gene sequence: CDR1 MDHEN, CDR2 SYDVKM. The V end lost 5 bases, the J end lost 2 bases, and 22 bases lay between the germline ends. The CDR3 sequence is CASSTVRPTGGTYEQYF. CDR3 nucleotides: TGTGCCAGCAGTACCGTGAGACCGACAGGCGGTACCTACGAGCAGTACTTC.

The rearrangement joins TRBV7-9 to TRBJ2-6, with unresolved D. Trimming took off 0 bases at V and 0 bases at J, with 6 bases between the two ends. CDR1 and CDR2 from the germline V gene are SEHNR and FQNEAQ (reference sequence). The CDR3 runs 16 residues. The CDR3 loop reads CASSLASVSGANVLTF. CDR3 nucleotide sequence: TGTGCCAGCAGCTTAGCGAGCGTCTCTGGGGCCAACGTCCTGACTTTC.

The CDR3 DNA reads TGTGCCAGCAGCATCCCCCGCGGGAGCACAGATACGCAGTATTTT. Translation: CASSIPRGSTDTQYF. The gene calls are TRBV21-1 and TRBJ2-3; the table's D gene call, TRBD2, was not cross checked with the DNA. TRBV21-1 is shown as a pseudogene. This CDR3 region has 15 residues.

The V gene is TRBV5-1, the J gene TRBJ1-2, with D possibly matching TRBD1 (6 bases). In germline, CDR1 is SGHRS, CDR2 YFSETQ. The CDR3 extends over 15 amino acids. V lost 1 base to trimming and J lost 6 bases, with 16 bases between them. DNA of the CDR3: TGCGCCAGCAGCTTGCCCTCCACAGGGTTGGATGGCTACACCTTC. It yields the protein CASSLPSTGLDGYTF.

J is TRBJ1-6 and V is TRBV9; possibly TRBD1 for D (5 bases). The V end lost 0 bases, the J end lost 9 bases, and 13 bases lay between the germline ends. The germline V gene has CDR1 SGDLS and CDR2 YYNGEE. The CDR3 length is 15 residues. For the CDR3, the DNA is TGTGCCAGCAGCGTAGAGGCAGGGAGGATTTCACCCCTCCACTTT. Its protein product is CASSVEAGRISPLHF.

The rearrangement links TRBV6-5 to TRBJ1-1; no reliable D call. The CDR3 runs 16 residues. V lost 0 bases, J lost 4 bases, and 15 bases lay in between. Germline loops: CDR1 MNHEY, CDR2 SVGAGI. This CDR3 reads CASSYSIGLGVTEAFF. The CDR3 DNA follows: TGTGCCAGCAGTTACTCGATAGGACTTGGGGTCACTGAAGCTTTCTTT.

V usage is TRBV5-1 and J usage is TRBJ1-1; 7 nucleotides agree with TRBD1. CDR1 SGHRS and CDR2 YFSETQ come from the germline V gene. V lost 1 base, J lost 0 bases, and 6 bases stayed unmatched. This CDR3 has 16 residues. The CDR3 reads CASSLSQGVVNTEAFF. The CDR3, as DNA: TGCGCCAGCAGCTTGAGTCAGGGGGTAGTGAACACTGAAGCTTTCTTT.

The chain recombines TRBV10-3 with TRBJ1-2; no reliable D call. The V end lost 4 bases, the J end lost 6 bases, and 12 bases lay between the germline ends. This CDR3 spans 13 amino acids. CDR1 is ENHRY and CDR2 is SYGVKD in the germline V gene. In nucleotides, the CDR3 is TGTGCCATCAGTGGGCCCCCGGCGGATGGCTACACCTTC. Its protein product is CAISGPPADGYTF.

The chain employs TRBV10-3 and TRBJ2-5; 8 bases are a match to TRBD1. The CDR3 has 13 amino acids. The germline V gene encodes CDR1 ENHRY and CDR2 SYGVKD. Trimming removed 6 bases from V and 2 bases from J; junction bases left unmatched: 2. Here the CDR3 reads CAIRGQEQETQYF. The CDR3 DNA is TGTGCCATCAGGGGACAGGAACAAGAGACCCAGTACTTC.

The J gene is TRBJ1-3, the V gene TRBV6-5; 7 nucleotides align to TRBD1. The ends lost 3 bases at V and 7 bases at J; junction bases unmatched: 3. The CDR3 extends over 13 amino acids. Per the germline V gene, CDR1 is MNHEY and CDR2 is SVGAGI. The CDR3 DNA reads as TGTGCCAGCAGTTATGCAGGGGGGAACACCATATATTTT. Translating it yields CASSYAGGNTIYF.

This clone came up once. V is TRBV6-6 and J is TRBJ2-5; 8 nucleotides align to TRBD1. The ends lost 4 bases at V and 5 bases at J; junction bases unmatched: 3. CDR1 MNHNY and CDR2 SVGAGI come from the germline V gene (reference sequence). The CDR3 consists of 13 residues. CDR3 coding DNA: TGTGCCAGCAGTTCGACAGGGGTTGAGACCCAGTACTTC. The encoded protein is CASSSTGVETQYF.

This chain uses TRBV10-3 with TRBJ2-3; D is possibly TRBD1 (5 bases). The CDR3 contains 11 residues. V was clipped by 7 bases and J by 4 bases, with 6 bases between them. CDR1 and CDR2 from the germline V gene are ENHRY and SYGVKD. CDR3 bases: TGTGCCATCAAACAGGCAGATACGCAGTATTTT. This codes for CAIKQADTQYF.

This chain connects TRBV6-1 to TRBJ2-7; 11 nucleotides align to TRBD2. Germline V gene data show CDR1 as MNHNS and CDR2 as SASEGT. The CDR3 length is 15 residues. Unmatched junction bases numbered 10, after V lost 6 bases and J lost 6 bases. The CDR3 DNA follows: TGTGCCAGCAGCCCGATAGCGGGGGGGCTGGGCGAGCAGTACTTC. Protein: CASSPIAGGLGEQYF.

The V gene is TRBV19, the J gene TRBJ1-2; 9 bases agree with TRBD1. Germline trimming cut 10 bases from V and 5 bases from J; bases unmatched to any gene: 8. The CDR3 runs 13 residues. Germline CDR1 is LNHDA and CDR2 is SQIVND (reference sequence). Here the CDR3 reads CATLPGQGYGYTF. The CDR3 DNA follows: TGTGCCACCCTTCCGGGACAGGGTTATGGCTACACCTTC.